This TCR beta chain was obtained from a study of shared clonotypes between healthy human individuals. The repertoire was sequenced with immunoSEQ multiplex PCR; TCRdb's copy has only in-frame clones and lacks some. The sample consists of over a million clones, roughly 97% of them appearing once. CDR3 length: 14 residues. V lost 0 bases and J lost 4, with 7 bases in between. CDR1 and CDR2 from the germline V gene are WSHSY and SAAADI. Material for sequencing was naive CD4+ T cells sorted from blood. As to subset: CD45RA+ positively selected. The receptor comes from a man aged 25 to 40 in good health. The V call is TRBV10-2, the J call TRBJ2-1; the D is unclear. The CDR3: CASSESGLYNEQFF. Written as DNA, the CDR3 is TGCGCCAGCAGTGAGTCGGGTCTGTACAATGAGCAGTTCTTC.